This T cell receptor (beta chain) comes out of a study of blood T cells in healthy people across ages. This clonotype was observed a single time. Next came a second PCR, run for about 7 to 12 cycles, which used a sample-barcoded 5' primer along with a J-beta primer mix. TCRdb re-called the 5' RACE reads through MiXCR, storing one row per CDR3 protein. This sample has 800,000 or so distinct CDR3 sequences, with around two thirds found just once. Source material: blood. This clonotype was obtained from a man aged 25-40 years in good health.

The CDR3 spells CASSPRPQDTQYF. CDR3 DNA sequence: TGTGCCAGCTCACCGAGGCCCCAAGATACGCAGTATTTT. This chain uses TRBV18 with TRBJ2-3, with no clear D. V lost 3 bases and J 5 bases, leaving 9 bases between the germline ends. Looked up from germline, CDR1 is KGHSH and CDR2 is LQKENI. This CDR3 spans 13 amino acids.